The T cell receptor beta chain described here comes from a study of T cell repertoires in cytomegalovirus infection. Study-wide points: The ex vivo response showed dominance by HLA-C-restricted CMV-specific TCR beta clonotypes.

Germline loops: CDR1 SGHTA, CDR2 FQGNSA. The CDR3 has 15 residues. The ends were cut back, 1 base at V and 3 bases at J, with 13 bases in the middle. Using its own MiXCR run on the reads, TCRdb lists one record per CDR3 protein. The data contain approximately 70,000 distinct CDR3 sequences, more than 3% of them singletons. In this sample, this clonotype turned up many times. No antigen is known for it. The receptor was derived from a human donor in good health (CMV status not recorded). Some clones in this sample may be carry-over from other donors' samples. The V and J genes are TRBV7-2 and TRBJ2-7; tentative D call: TRBD1 (5 bases). The sequenced sample consisted of PBMCs. The CDR3 protein is CASSLVSRGNYEQYF. In nucleotides, the CDR3 is TGTGCCAGCAGCTTAGTAAGTAGGGGCAACTACGAGCAGTACTTC. Full variable domain (rest looked up from reference TRBV7-2 and TRBJ2-7): GAGVSQSPSNKVTEKGKDVELRCDPISGHTALYWYRQSLGQGLEFLIYFQGNSAPDKSGLPSDRFSAERTGGSVSTLTIQRTQQEDSAVYLCASSLVSRGNYEQYFGPGTRLTVT.